The source of this T cell receptor (beta chain) is a study of T cell repertoires in aging, cancer and after chemotherapy. Study as a whole: Over several months to years, re-sampled healthy donor repertoires clearly shared clones. Study results and limitations: Across the chemotherapy interval, each cancer cohort showed higher median generation probability, suggesting thymic rebound. Compared with age-matched healthy donors, untreated hematological or solid cancer patients showed higher blood TCR clonality. Loss of evenness, beyond lost richness, contributed to age-related TCR diversity decline in cancer patients.

Rearranged V-D-J TRB sequences were amplified with a mixed TRB-A/B primer pool. One entry per CDR3 protein results from TCRdb running MiXCR on the multiplex PCR reads. The sample lists thousands of distinct CDR3 sequences; about 38% were seen once. This clonotype was seen more than once but under ten times. Its specificity is unknown. Peripheral blood genomic DNA, not sorted cells or RNA, was the template. Trimming removed 5 bases from V and 5 bases from J, with 20 bases in between. Germline values: CDR1 SQVTM, CDR2 ANQGSEA. The CDR3 totals 15 residues. This sequence joins TRBV29-1 and TRBJ2-3, with D possibly TRBD2 on 7 matching bases. The receptor was derived from a human donor in good health. The sequencing sample was made of blood. The CDR3 spells CSVMSGGEGGDTQYF. Here the CDR3 DNA reads TGCAGCGTTATGTCTGGCGGGGAGGGGGGAGATACGCAGTATTTT.